The present TCR beta chain was sequenced within a study of blood T cell repertoires in COVID-19. Turning to the study itself: Collection of acute and convalescent COVID-19 samples took place in the United States, Italy and Spain. In each case, the material was cDNA or gDNA derived from T cells, B-cell-depleted T cells, or PBMCs.

Germline CDR1 MNHNS, CDR2 SASEGT. The junction had 10 bases not matched to a gene; V was cut back by 4 bases and J by 7 bases. CDR3 length equals 16 residues. In the original workflow: Reference gene primer amplification gave estimated nucleated cell counts. Produced via immunoSEQ multiplex PCR; TCRdb's table is partial and in-frame only. D and trimming were read from the DNA, whereas the V and J calls and clone size are those reported in that table. The data contain about 310,000 clones, about nine tenths of them singletons. This clonotype originated in a man between 45 and 60 years old with active or convalescent COVID-19. Source material: peripheral blood. V usage is TRBV6-1 and J usage is TRBJ1-6, with 7 bases matching TRBD1. The CDR3, as DNA: TGTGCCAGCAGTGCGGGGTCGACAGGGATCAATTCACCCCTCCACTTT. It translates to CASSAGSTGINSPLHF.